This T cell receptor beta chain was recovered during a study of blood T cell repertoires in COVID-19. The wider study: Sample material is recorded as cDNA or gDNA derived from T cells, B-cell-depleted T cells, or PBMCs.

Per the original methods: From reference gene primer amplification, estimates of nucleated cell counts were derived. The method was immunoSEQ multiplex PCR; TCRdb's version includes in-frame clones alone and lacks a portion of them. V and J calls plus clone size are reproduced from that table; the DNA served to infer D and trimming. The table lists 190,000 or so clones, around nine tenths of them singletons. The CDR3 totals 13 residues. Germline CDR1 SEHNR, CDR2 FQNEAQ (reference sequence). The ends were cut back, 2 bases at V and 5 bases at J, with 7 bases in the middle. This receptor was obtained from a woman younger than 30 who had recovered from COVID-19. The chain recombines TRBV7-9 with TRBJ1-3; D remains ambiguous. What was sequenced was peripheral blood. The CDR3 DNA follows: TGTGCCAGCAGCTTATCCAGTCGAAACACCATATATTTT. Its translation is CASSLSSRNTIYF.